The 26 T cell receptor beta chains below come from one sample, sequenced in a study of CD8 T cells in Susac syndrome. An amount of RNA that ranged from roughly 0.45 to 1 ug was reverse transcribed with random hexamers. TCRdb analysed the immunoSEQ multiplex PCR reads with MiXCR anew, one entry per CDR3 protein. Among tens of thousands of distinct CDR3 sequences listed, over 90% were seen once. The sequencing sample was made of CD8+ T cells from PBMCs. The receptors come from a human donor in good health.

This clonotype came up a few times. The CDR3 nucleotides are TGTGCCAGCAGCTTAACTAGGGGAGAGACCCAGTACTTC. It specifies CASSLTRGETQYF. The rearrangement links TRBV11-1 to TRBJ2-5; D assignment may be TRBD1 or TRBD2 (5 bases each). From germline, CDR1 is SGHAT and CDR2 FQDESV (reference sequence). The CDR3 length is 13 residues. Trimming took 2 bases from V and 4 from J, leaving 8 bases between them.

The chain links TRBV4-1 to TRBJ2-1; D may correspond to TRBD1 or TRBD2 (7 bases each). V lost 1 base to trimming and J lost 6 bases, with 19 bases between them. The V gene's germline CDR1 is MGHRA and CDR2 YSYEKL. This CDR3 is built from 17 residues. The CDR3 DNA reads as TGCGCCAGCAGCCAAGGGCACGGCAGGGGGGGAAGCAATGAGCAGTTCTTC. It yields the protein CASSQGHGRGGSNEQFF.

V and J are TRBV29-1 and TRBJ2-2; TRBD2 is a possible D gene (6 bases). The CDR3 runs 18 residues. Trimming shortened V by 2 bases and J by 2 bases, and 21 bases separated the two germline ends. CDR1 is SQVTM and CDR2 is ANQGSEA in the germline V gene. CDR3: CSVELWEDHPTNTGELFF. CDR3 nucleotide sequence: TGCAGCGTTGAACTATGGGAGGACCACCCAACAAACACCGGGGAGCTGTTTTTT.

The chain uses TRBV12-3 or TRBV12-4 and TRBJ1-4; D remains unclear. This CDR3 has 14 residues. The V and J ends lost 3 bases and 4 bases respectively, with 9 bases between them. CDR3 sequence (DNA): TGTGCCAGCAGTTTTCGACACCTTAATGAAAAACTGTTTTTT. Residues: CASSFRHLNEKLFF.

This clonotype has only one observation. The chain is built from TRBV29-1 and TRBJ2-3, with D maybe TRBD1 (5 bases). V shed 2 bases and J shed 2 bases, with 14 bases lying between them. CDR3 length: 15 amino acids. Germline values: CDR1 SQVTM, CDR2 ANQGSEA. The CDR3 bases are TGCAGCGTTGAACTGGACAACTCCTTCACAGATACGCAGTATTTT. Its translation is CSVELDNSFTDTQYF.

The rearrangement joins TRBV29-1 to TRBJ1-1, with D possibly matching TRBD1 (5 bases). The germline CDR1 and CDR2 sequences are SQVTM and ANQGSEA. The CDR3 loop spans 12 amino acids. The CDR3: CSAGRENTEAFF. The CDR3 nucleotides are TGCAGTGCAGGGAGGGAAAACACTGAAGCTTTCTTT.

The chain is built from TRBV6-2 or TRBV6-3 and TRBJ2-1; D assignment may be TRBD1 or TRBD2 (6 bases each). The V end lost 2 bases, the J end lost 2 bases, and 13 bases lay between the germline ends. CDR1 MNHEY and CDR2 SVGEGT come from the germline V gene. This CDR3 is built from 16 residues. This chain's CDR3 is CASSYVFGGAYNEQFF. CDR3 DNA sequence: TGTGCCAGCAGTTACGTCTTCGGGGGCGCCTACAATGAGCAGTTCTTC.

The CDR3 reads CSAGAGGPYNEQFF. CDR3 in DNA: TGCAGTGCTGGAGCGGGAGGGCCCTACAATGAGCAGTTCTTC. The chain joins TRBV20-1 to TRBJ2-1; 10 nucleotides match TRBD2. The CDR3 runs to 14 residues. Germline assignment: CDR1 DFQATT and CDR2 SNEGSKA (reference sequence). With V trimmed by 5 bases and J by 2 bases, 3 bases remained unmatched.

V and J are TRBV7-9 and TRBJ2-5, with D uncertain. The CDR3 runs 14 residues. From germline, CDR1 is SEHNR and CDR2 FQNEAQ (reference sequence). Trimming pared 5 bases from V and 2 bases from J, leaving 12 bases between. The CDR3 nucleotides are TGTGCCAGCAGCACAGTGAGACCGCAAGAGACCCAGTACTTC. This codes for CASSTVRPQETQYF.

The chain uses TRBV20-1 and TRBJ2-1; TRBD1 matches at 9 bases. The J segment lost 8 bases and the V segment lost 2 bases, leaving 10 bases of the junction unmatched. This CDR3 has 15 residues. In germline, CDR1 is DFQATT, CDR2 SNEGSKA (reference sequence). The CDR3 protein is CSARPGTGLLHEQFF. The CDR3 DNA sequence: TGCAGTGCTAGACCAGGGACAGGGTTGCTACATGAGCAGTTCTTC.

This chain connects TRBV5-1 to TRBJ1-2; 7 nucleotides match TRBD1. Germline CDR1 reads SGHRS; CDR2 reads YFSETQ. The CDR3 is 17 residues long. V lost 0 bases to trimming and J lost 6 bases; unmatched junction nucleotides: 14. The CDR3 sequence is CASSLALTTGMLDGYTF. The DNA of the CDR3 is TGCGCCAGCAGCTTGGCCTTAACGACAGGGATGCTTGATGGCTACACCTTC. The entire variable domain, with the rest obtained from reference TRBV5-1 and TRBJ1-2, is as follows: KAGVTQTPRYLIKTRGQQVTLSCSPISGHRSVSWYQQTPGQGLQFLFEYFSETQRNKGNFPGRFSGRQFSNSRSEMNVSTLELGDSALYLCASSLALTTGMLDGYTFGSGTRLTVV.

The count of this clonotype is one. This rearrangement joins TRBV7-9 to TRBJ2-3; 8 nucleotides agree with TRBD2. There are 16 residues in the CDR3. Germline lookup yields CDR1 SEHNR and CDR2 FQNEAQ (reference sequence). Trimming removed 4 bases from V and 0 bases from J; junction bases left unmatched: 6. The DNA of the CDR3 is TGTGCCAGCAGCTCCCGCCGCGGGGGGAGCACAGATACGCAGTATTTT. Amino acids: CASSSRRGGSTDTQYF.

The V call is TRBV3-1, the J call TRBJ2-1; D is ambiguous. The CDR3 runs to 13 residues. V gave up 4 bases and J gave up 8 bases, with 12 bases separating them. Looked up from germline, CDR1 is LGHDT and CDR2 is YNNKEL (reference sequence). The CDR3 sequence is CASSPESRDEQFF. Here the CDR3 DNA reads TGTGCCAGCAGCCCAGAAAGTAGGGATGAGCAGTTCTTC.

The chain has TRBV29-1 and TRBJ1-1; D call uncertain. In germline, CDR1 is SQVTM, CDR2 ANQGSEA. The CDR3 has 11 residues. V was shortened by 4 bases and J by 5 bases, with 8 bases between the two germline ends. The CDR3 sequence: CSVALPTEAFF. The CDR3 DNA follows: TGCAGCGTTGCCCTTCCAACTGAAGCTTTCTTT.

The chain combines TRBV20-1 with TRBJ2-7, with D hard to call. The ends were cut back, 1 base at V and 0 bases at J, with 10 bases in the middle. CDR3 length equals 14 residues. Germline CDR1 DFQATT, CDR2 SNEGSKA (reference sequence). CDR3 in amino acids: CSARGGLSSYEQYF. The DNA for the CDR3 is TGCAGTGCTAGAGGGGGTCTGAGCTCCTACGAGCAGTACTTC.

J is TRBJ2-5 and V is TRBV4-1, with D tentatively TRBD1 (6 bases). Trimming took off 1 base at V and 9 bases at J, with 18 bases between the two ends. Germline V gene lookup returns CDR1 MGHRA and CDR2 YSYEKL. The CDR3 runs to 15 residues. For the CDR3, the DNA is TGCGCCAGCAGCCAAGGCCGGGACACCCAGTCTCCCCAGTACTTC. Its translation is CASSQGRDTQSPQYF.

The chain couples TRBV19 to TRBJ1-4; D may be TRBD1 (5 bases). Germline V gene lookup returns CDR1 LNHDA and CDR2 SQIVND (reference sequence). The CDR3 extends over 15 amino acids. The V end was cut by 7 bases, the J end by 7 bases, with 19 bases between. The CDR3 DNA is TGTGCCAGTATCCGGGACCCAGGATTAGGTGAAAAACTGTTTTTT. It yields the protein CASIRDPGLGEKLFF.

The chain combines TRBV7-9 with TRBJ1-5, with TRBD1 as a possible D gene (6 bases). This CDR3 is 14 amino acids long. V was clipped by 3 bases and J by 3 bases, with 9 bases between them. Germline CDR1 reads SEHNR; CDR2 reads FQNEAQ (reference sequence). The CDR3 here is CASSFGGPNQPQHF. The CDR3 nucleotides are TGTGCCAGCAGCTTCGGGGGGCCCAATCAGCCCCAGCATTTT.

This clonotype has a single count. The V and J genes are TRBV7-6 and TRBJ1-1; D perhaps matches TRBD1 (6 bases). Germline V lookup: CDR1 SGHVS, CDR2 FNYEAQ. V dropped 1 base and J dropped 6 bases, with 12 bases sitting between them. This CDR3 region has 14 residues. The CDR3 protein is CASSLDEGVAEAFF. The DNA of the CDR3 is TGTGCCAGCAGCTTAGATGAGGGGGTGGCTGAAGCTTTCTTT.

This chain connects TRBV20-1 to TRBJ2-3, with 10 bases identical to TRBD1. With V trimmed by 5 bases and J by 5 bases, 1 base remained unmatched. Germline-derived CDR1 and CDR2 are DFQATT and SNEGSKA (reference sequence). The CDR3 length is 12 residues. CDR3 in DNA: TGCAGTGCTGGGACAGGGGAAGATACGCAGTATTTT. Translated: CSAGTGEDTQYF.

The chain carries TRBV9 and TRBJ2-6; 8 nucleotides agree with TRBD2. There are 16 residues in the CDR3. The junction had 8 bases not matched to a gene; V was cut back by 4 bases and J by 5 bases. CDR1 is SGDLS and CDR2 is YYNGEE in the germline V gene. CDR3 loop: CASSTRGGPRANVLTF. CDR3 DNA: TGTGCCAGCAGCACCCGGGGGGGGCCAAGGGCCAACGTCCTGACTTTC.

V and J are TRBV12-3 or TRBV12-4 and TRBJ1-2; 9 positions agree with TRBD1. The CDR3 is 15 residues long. The ends lost 5 bases at V and 6 bases at J; junction bases unmatched: 10. The CDR3 spells CASSLTTGGFDGYTF. The CDR3 coding sequence is TGTGCCAGCAGTCTTACCACAGGGGGCTTCGATGGCTACACCTTC.

This chain's CDR3 is CASRSPRGHGYTF. The CDR3, as DNA: TGTGCCAGCAGGTCCCCCAGGGGCCATGGCTACACCTTC. The chain links TRBV7-9 to TRBJ1-2; tentative D call: TRBD1 (6 bases). CDR1 SEHNR and CDR2 FQNEAQ come from the germline V gene (reference sequence). Trimming took off 6 bases at V and 6 bases at J, with 14 bases between the two ends. The length of the CDR3 is 13 residues.

The CDR3 DNA sequence: TGCAGTGCTTGGACTAGCGGGAGGTGGGAGACCCAGTACTTC. It encodes CSAWTSGRWETQYF. This chain joins TRBV20-1 and TRBJ2-5; 14 bases are shared with TRBD2. This CDR3 region has 14 residues. V lost 5 bases, J lost 5 bases, and 4 bases stayed unmatched. Germline assignment: CDR1 DFQATT and CDR2 SNEGSKA (reference sequence).

V usage is TRBV12-5 and J usage is TRBJ2-7, with TRBD2 as a possible D gene (5 bases). CDR3 size: 13 residues. Germline V CDR1 and CDR2: LGHNT, FRNRAP. Deletions cut 6 bases from V and 3 bases from J, with 12 bases between. The CDR3 region is CASGSGEYYEQYF. The DNA of the CDR3 is TGTGCTAGTGGGAGTGGGGAGTACTACGAGCAGTACTTC.

DNA for the CDR3: TGTGCCAGCAGCTTAGATTTCGAGACCCAGTACTTC. The encoded protein is CASSLDFETQYF. V and J are TRBV11-2 and TRBJ2-5, with D uncertain. Trimming took off 0 bases at V and 5 bases at J, with 4 bases between the two ends. This CDR3 has 12 residues. Germline V gives CDR1 SGHAT, CDR2 FQNNGV. The full variable domain, its missing parts supplied by reference TRBV11-2 and TRBJ2-5, is EAGVAQSPRYKIIEKRQSVAFWCNPISGHATLYWYQQILGQGPKLLIQFQNNGVVDDSQLPKDRFSAERLKGVDSTLKIQPAKLEDSAVYLCASSLDFETQYFGPGTRLLVL.